The source of this TCR beta chain is a study of immune cell composition in non-small cell lung cancer. Study-level findings and limits: Squamous carcinomas (75%) more often had tumour-associated clones >0.5% than adenocarcinomas (around 33%). Adenocarcinomas with higher top tumour-associated clone frequency had more reactive TILs. Top 10 clone scores and clonality were higher in squamous than adenocarcinoma.

The CDR3 is 16 residues long. V lost 4 bases, J lost 0 bases, and 10 bases lay in between. CDR1 and CDR2 from the germline V gene are SGHTA and FQGTGA. Using immunoSEQ multiplex PCR, the repertoire was profiled, and TCRdb retains in-frame clones only, with some absent. The sample gives around 2,000 clones, roughly 80% of which show up once; about 9% is in the top ten. Frozen unsorted single-cell suspensions supplied the genomic DNA. For this clone: What it binds is not known.

This sequence originates from a human donor with non-small cell lung cancer. Sequenced material: lung tumor tissue. This chain links TRBV7-3 with TRBJ2-6; TRBD1 might be the D (6 bases). The CDR3 sequence is CASSSDSASGANVLTF. The CDR3 DNA reads TGTGCCAGCAGCTCGGACAGCGCCTCTGGGGCCAACGTCCTGACTTTC.